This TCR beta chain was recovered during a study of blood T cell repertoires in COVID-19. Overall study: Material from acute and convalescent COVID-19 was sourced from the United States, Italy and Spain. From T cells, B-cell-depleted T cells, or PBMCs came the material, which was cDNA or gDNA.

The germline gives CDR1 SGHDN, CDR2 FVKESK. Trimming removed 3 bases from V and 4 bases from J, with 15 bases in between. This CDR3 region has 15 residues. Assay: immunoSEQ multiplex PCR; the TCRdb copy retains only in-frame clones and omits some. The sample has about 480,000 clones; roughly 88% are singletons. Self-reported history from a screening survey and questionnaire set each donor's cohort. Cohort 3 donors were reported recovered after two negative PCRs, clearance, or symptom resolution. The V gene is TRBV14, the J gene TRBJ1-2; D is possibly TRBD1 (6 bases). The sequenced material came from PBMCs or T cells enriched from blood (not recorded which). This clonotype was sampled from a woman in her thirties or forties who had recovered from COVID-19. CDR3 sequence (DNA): TGTGCCAGCAGCCACCTAACAGGGTGGATCTATGGCTACACCTTC. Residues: CASSHLTGWIYGYTF.